The 14 T cell receptor beta chains given below trace back to one sample, sequenced in a study of T cell changes during pregnancy in multiple sclerosis. Clones were sequenced by immunoSEQ multiplex PCR, and TCRdb holds only the in-frame ones, with some missing. The repertoire has about 80,000 clones, approximately 90% of them found once; the top ten carry more than 1.4%. Sequenced here: peripheral blood, sampled before pregnancy. All receptors derive from a female donor with multiple sclerosis, enrolled in a pregnancy study.

This clone was observed a single time. The gene calls are TRBV18 and TRBJ2-5, with D maybe TRBD1 (6 bases). The CDR3 is 17 amino acids. With 3 bases removed from V and 5 bases from J, the gap between germline ends came to 22 bases. The germline gives CDR1 KGHSH, CDR2 LQKENI. The CDR3 DNA sequence: TGTGCCAGCTCACCTCCCGTGGGACATCATGAAAGGGAGACCCAGTACTTC. Translation: CASSPPVGHHERETQYF.

V usage is TRBV7-2 and J usage is TRBJ2-2; the match to TRBD1 covers 9 bases. Germline-derived CDR1 and CDR2 are SGHTA and FQGNSA. CDR3 length: 16 amino acids. V shed 5 bases, J shed 6 bases, and the junction held 10 bases outside the gene matches. CDR3: CASSPQDRGGAGELFF. The CDR3 bases are TGTGCCAGCAGCCCCCAGGACAGGGGAGGCGCCGGGGAGCTGTTTTTT.

Turning to this clone: Other DNA sequences in the sample encode the same CDR3. This rearrangement joins TRBV2 to TRBJ1-1, with D hard to call. CDR3 length equals 13 residues. V gave up 1 base and J gave up 3 bases, with 6 bases separating them. The germline CDR1 and CDR2 sequences are SNHLY and FYNNEI. The CDR3 here is CASSEVGDTEAFF. CDR3 DNA: TGTGCCAGCAGTGAAGTAGGAGACACTGAAGCTTTCTTT.

This chain uses TRBV27 with TRBJ1-6, with D possibly being TRBD1 (6 bases). Trimming pared 9 bases from V and 5 bases from J, leaving 14 bases between. This CDR3 spans 14 amino acids. Germline CDR1 and CDR2: MNHEY and SMNVEV (reference sequence). CDR3 nucleotides: TGTGCCAGTAAAAGACAGGTAGATAATTCACCCCTCCACTTT. The encoded protein is CASKRQVDNSPLHF.

The chain couples TRBV5-4 to TRBJ2-7, with D perhaps matching TRBD2 (7 bases). Germline assignment: CDR1 SGHNT and CDR2 YYREEE (reference sequence). V dropped 6 bases and J dropped 7 bases, with 26 bases sitting between them. CDR3 size: 16 residues. CDR3 protein: CASNGGRGLLSREQYF. CDR3 DNA: TGTGCCAGCAACGGGGGGCGGGGACTTCTTTCGCGAGAGCAGTACTTC.

CDR3 in amino acids: CSVAGTWDEQFF. As DNA, the CDR3 is TGCAGCGTTGCCGGGACTTGGGATGAGCAGTTCTTC. This chain uses TRBV29-1 with TRBJ2-1, with D possibly matching TRBD2 (6 bases). This CDR3 is built from 12 residues. CDR1 and CDR2 (germline): SQVTM, ANQGSEA. Trimming cost V 4 bases and J 8 bases, with 12 bases left between them.

The rearrangement uses TRBV7-6 and TRBJ1-5; D unclear. V lost 2 bases and J 4 bases, leaving 6 bases between the germline ends. The length of the CDR3 is 13 residues. CDR1 is SGHVS, CDR2 FNYEAQ, per germline. DNA of the CDR3: TGTGCCAGCAGCTTAAGTCTAAATCAGCCCCAGCATTTT. Protein sequence: CASSLSLNQPQHF.

This chain connects TRBV7-8 to TRBJ2-7; tentatively, D is TRBD1 (6 bases). The germline gives CDR1 SGHVS, CDR2 FQNEAQ. The CDR3 has 13 amino acids. Trimming pared 3 bases from V and 1 base from J, leaving 7 bases between. The CDR3 DNA sequence: TGTGCCAGCAGCTTCGGACAGTCCTACGAGCAGTACTTC. Residues: CASSFGQSYEQYF.

The rearrangement uses TRBV29-1 and TRBJ2-5; D might be TRBD1 (5 bases). In germline, CDR1 is SQVTM, CDR2 ANQGSEA. The CDR3 spans 15 residues. V gave up 3 bases and J gave up 0 bases, with 14 bases separating them. CDR3 bases: TGCAGCGTTGATATGGGGCGCGGAAACCAAGAGACCCAGTACTTC. Translating gives CSVDMGRGNQETQYF. The full variable domain, rest sourced from reference TRBV29-1 and TRBJ2-5, is SAVISQKPSRDICQRGTSLTIQCQVDSQVTMMFWYRQQPGQSLTLIATANQGSEATYESGFVIDKFPISRPNLTFSTLTVSNMSPEDSSIYLCSVDMGRGNQETQYFGPGTRLLVL.

The chain recombines TRBV19 with TRBJ2-7, with TRBD1 as a possible D gene (5 bases). The CDR3 contains 14 residues. The V gene lost 3 bases and the J gene lost 6 bases, with 15 bases spanning the gap. CDR1 and CDR2 from the germline V gene are LNHDA and SQIVND (reference sequence). CDR3 DNA sequence: TGTGCCAGTAGTATCCCCGGCCGGACACTCGAGCAGTACTTC. It specifies CASSIPGRTLEQYF.

This clone was seen repeatedly, ten times or more. The chain couples TRBV19 to TRBJ1-1; a weak D match, TRBD1 (6 bases). The V end lost 5 bases, the J end lost 8 bases, and 6 bases lay between the germline ends. This CDR3 is 10 amino acids long. Germline CDR1 LNHDA, CDR2 SQIVND (reference sequence). The CDR3 region has the DNA TGTGCCAGTAGTCAGGGGGAAGCTTTCTTT. Translation: CASSQGEAFF.

This clone was counted once. The gene calls are TRBV10-3 and TRBJ2-5; D gene ambiguous. Looked up from germline, CDR1 is ENHRY and CDR2 is SYGVKD. The CDR3 totals 14 residues. Trimming stripped 2 bases from V and 4 bases from J, with 11 bases between. The CDR3 nucleotides are TGTGCCATCAGTGAGATGAGGTTCGGAGAGACCCAGTACTTC. Protein sequence: CAISEMRFGETQYF.

The genes are TRBV6-1 and TRBJ1-5; tentatively, D is TRBD1 (6 bases). V lost 4 bases to trimming and J lost 6 bases, with 19 bases between them. This CDR3 region has 16 residues. The V gene's germline CDR1 is MNHNS and CDR2 SASEGT. Written as DNA, the CDR3 is TGTGCCAGCAGTGCCCCCTACCGGGACAATCGTCAGCCCCAGCATTTT. Its protein is CASSAPYRDNRQPQHF.

The rearrangement links TRBV9 to TRBJ1-3, with 7 bases aligning to TRBD1. The germline V gene encodes CDR1 SGDLS and CDR2 YYNGEE. Unmatched junction bases numbered 5, after V lost 0 bases and J lost 2 bases. The CDR3 has 16 residues. The CDR3 DNA reads TGTGCCAGCAGCGTAGGGCAGGGGGGACCTGGAAACACCATATATTTT. It yields the protein CASSVGQGGPGNTIYF.